This is a list of T cell receptor beta chains from one sample in a study of shared clonotypes between healthy human individuals. The assay was immunoSEQ multiplex PCR, and TCRdb's table has in-frame clones only and misses some. The sample shows under 1,100,000 clones, approximately 78% of them seen only once. The sample consisted of memory CD4+ T cells from PBMCs. The receptors come from a man aged 18 to 30 in good health. Some clones in this sample may be carry-over from other donors' samples. Both conserved end residues are part of each CDR3. D genes are given only for firm matches. A clone size is listed for some rows: how often the clone was seen (once, few, many), or a class if it is expanded.

v_call	clone_size	j_call	cdr3_length	d_call	cdr3_nt	cdr3_aa
TRBV9	NA	TRBJ2-1	18	TRBD2	TGTGCCAGCAGCGTAGATAACAGTCGCGGGAGGGCCAACAATGAGCAGTTCTTC	CASSVDNSRGRANNEQFF
TRBV2	NA	TRBJ2-1	15	TRBD2	TGTGCCAGCAGCGTGGGGGGGATCTCCTACAATGAGCAGTTCTTC	CASSVGGISYNEQFF
TRBV9	NA	TRBJ2-3	12	NA	TGTGCCGGGGGGCGGACCACAGATACGCAGTATTTT	CAGGRTTDTQYF
TRBV28	NA	TRBJ2-3	14	TRBD2	TGTGCCAGCAGTTTAACTAGCGGGTGGGATACGCAGTATTTT	CASSLTSGWDTQYF
TRBV7-2	NA	TRBJ2-5	16	TRBD2	TGTGCCAGCAGCGCTGGGGTAGCGGGGCTACAAGAGACCCAGTACTTC	CASSAGVAGLQETQYF
TRBV28	once	TRBJ2-7	15	NA	TGTGCCAGCAGTAGTATCGGGAAGGGTTCCTACGAGCAGTACTTC	CASSSIGKGSYEQYF
TRBV14	once	TRBJ1-2	18	TRBD1	TGTGCCAGCAGCCAAAATATCCCAAGGGACAGAGCTAACTATGGCTACACCTTC	CASSQNIPRDRANYGYTF
TRBV7-9	few	TRBJ2-3	14	NA	TGTGCCAGCAGGGGACTCCAACTCACAGATACGCAGTATTTT	CASRGLQLTDTQYF
TRBV5-1	NA	TRBJ2-6	15	NA	TGCGCCAGCAGCAACCAAGACTCTGGGGCCAACGTCCTGACTTTC	CASSNQDSGANVLTF
TRBV5-1	NA	TRBJ2-7	13	NA	TGCGCCAGCAGCTTGGGAGGTGAACAGGCTCGATACTTC	CASSLGGEQARYF
TRBV7-6	NA	TRBJ2-2	15	NA	TGTGCCAGCAGCCATCGCGCGGCCGGAACCGGGGAGCTGTTTTTT	CASSHRAAGTGELFF
TRBV30	NA	TRBJ2-1	14	NA	TGTGCCTGGTGCCGGGATCCCAGAACCGATGAGCAGTTCTTC	CAWCRDPRTDEQFF
TRBV19	NA	TRBJ1-2	13	NA	TGTGCCACGACAAACCTAGGGAACTATGGCTACACCTTC	CATTNLGNYGYTF
TRBV28	NA	TRBJ2-7	14	NA	TGTGCCAGCAGTTTATTAAGGGTTAGCTACGAGCAGTACTTC	CASSLLRVSYEQYF
TRBV6-6	NA	TRBJ1-5	15	NA	TGTGCCAGCAGTTACATTACCGGGGCCGGTCAGCCCCAGCATTTT	CASSYITGAGQPQHF
TRBV18	NA	TRBJ2-3	15	TRBD2	TGTGCCAGCTCACCCCGGGAGGTGGGGACAGATACGCAGTATTTT	CASSPREVGTDTQYF
TRBV5-6	NA	TRBJ1-3	17	NA	TGTGCCAGCAGCCAAGCTACTCCAGGGGCCTCTGGAAACACCATATATTTT	CASSQATPGASGNTIYF
TRBV5-8	NA	TRBJ2-7	14	TRBD2	TGTGCCAGCAGGTACAGGACTAGAACCCACGAGCAGTACTTC	CASRYRTRTHEQYF
TRBV14	NA	TRBJ2-5	15	TRBD2	TGTGCCAGCAGCCAAGGGGGAGCGGGGCAAGAGACCCAGTACTTC	CASSQGGAGQETQYF
TRBV6-5	NA	TRBJ2-5	16	TRBD1	TGTGCCAGCAGTTACACCGGGACAGGGGGCTTCGAGACCCAGTACTTC	CASSYTGTGGFETQYF